Reported below is one TCR beta chain. The source of the sample is a study of blood T cell repertoires in COVID-19. Study context: Acute and convalescent COVID-19 specimens originated in the United States, Italy and Spain.

V lost 4 bases to trimming and J lost 2 bases, with 15 bases between them. The CDR3 has 16 residues. Germline V gene sequence: CDR1 LNHDA, CDR2 SQIVND (reference sequence). Original data processing: Using reference gene primer amplification, nucleated cell counts were estimated. Generated by immunoSEQ multiplex PCR, the TCRdb table keeps only in-frame clones and is missing some. V and J calls and clone size are as listed in that table; D and trimming were resolved from the DNA. Here the sample spans 300,000 to 400,000 clones, approximately 90% being singletons. Cohort allocation depended upon clinical history that participants reported.

The chain links TRBV19 to TRBJ1-3, with D tentatively TRBD1 (5 bases). This clonotype was obtained from a woman aged 30 to 39 with acute COVID-19. The sequenced sample was PBMCs or T cells enriched from blood (not recorded which). The CDR3 protein is CASSTDTGRPGNTIYF. The CDR3 nucleotides read TGTGCCAGTAGTACCGATACAGGTCGCCCTGGAAACACCATATATTTT.